Listed below are T cell receptor beta chains from one sample, sequenced in a study of shared clonotypes between healthy human individuals. TCRdb keeps only in-frame clones here, not all; method: immunoSEQ multiplex PCR. The sample includes about 980,000 clones, roughly 72% seen only once; the top ten take approximately 1.5%. What was sequenced was memory CD4+ T cells sorted from blood. The receptors were sampled from a man younger than 35 in good health. Both conserved end residues are part of each CDR3. D genes are given only for firm matches. The listing skips clone size in some rows; elsewhere it reads once, few, many or a size class.

clone_size: .; v_call: TRBV25-1; d_call: .; j_call: TRBJ1-1; cdr3_aa: CASSTLRSEAFF; cdr3_nt: TGTGCCAGCAGTACTCTCAGGAGTGAAGCTTTCTTT
clone_size: once; v_call: TRBV27; d_call: .; j_call: TRBJ2-7; cdr3_aa: CASSLSRQLGTYEQYF; cdr3_nt: TGTGCCAGCAGTTTATCAAGACAGTTGGGAACCTACGAGCAGTACTTC
clone_size: .; v_call: TRBV27; d_call: .; j_call: TRBJ1-1; cdr3_aa: CASSLRTAIRNGAFF; cdr3_nt: TGTGCCAGCAGTCTGCGGACAGCCATAAGGAATGGAGCTTTCTTT
clone_size: .; v_call: TRBV19; d_call: .; j_call: TRBJ2-7; cdr3_aa: CASSSLVTGGTGEQYF; cdr3_nt: TGTGCCAGCTCCTCACTAGTCACTGGGGGGACGGGCGAGCAGTACTTC
clone_size: .; v_call: TRBV11-2; d_call: .; j_call: TRBJ2-1; cdr3_aa: CASSLQGRSYNEQFF; cdr3_nt: TGTGCCAGCAGCTTACAAGGGAGGTCCTACAATGAGCAGTTCTTC
clone_size: .; v_call: TRBV6-5; d_call: TRBD1; j_call: TRBJ1-5; cdr3_aa: CASRSGQGNQPQHF; cdr3_nt: TGTGCCAGCAGATCCGGACAGGGGAATCAGCCCCAGCATTTT
clone_size: .; v_call: TRBV7-2; d_call: TRBD2; j_call: TRBJ2-1; cdr3_aa: CASSLVGTSGSNEQFF; cdr3_nt: TGTGCCAGCAGCTTAGTAGGGACTAGCGGGAGTAATGAGCAGTTCTTC
clone_size: few; v_call: TRBV7-9; d_call: .; j_call: TRBJ2-5; cdr3_aa: CASCTGVETQYF; cdr3_nt: TGTGCCAGTTGTACGGGAGTAGAGACCCAGTACTTC
clone_size: many; v_call: TRBV9; d_call: .; j_call: TRBJ1-4; cdr3_aa: CASSVAEGSNEKLFF; cdr3_nt: TGTGCCAGCAGCGTAGCTGAGGGTTCTAATGAAAAACTGTTTTTT
clone_size: .; v_call: TRBV6-5; d_call: .; j_call: TRBJ1-4; cdr3_aa: CASSYFSGDEKLFF; cdr3_nt: TGTGCCAGCAGTTACTTCTCAGGGGATGAAAAACTGTTTTTT
clone_size: .; v_call: TRBV6-6; d_call: .; j_call: TRBJ2-3; cdr3_aa: CASRNSGLTDTQYF; cdr3_nt: TGTGCCAGCAGAAATAGCGGTCTCACAGATACGCAGTATTTT
clone_size: .; v_call: TRBV5-4; d_call: .; j_call: TRBJ1-1; cdr3_aa: CASSWGRGGENTEAFF; cdr3_nt: TGTGCCAGCAGCTGGGGGAGGGGCGGAGAGAACACTGAAGCTTTCTTT
clone_size: .; v_call: TRBV4-1; d_call: TRBD1; j_call: TRBJ1-2; cdr3_aa: CASTESLDRGYGYTF; cdr3_nt: TGCGCCAGCACCGAAAGTTTGGACAGGGGCTATGGCTACACCTTC
clone_size: .; v_call: TRBV27; d_call: TRBD2; j_call: TRBJ2-1; cdr3_aa: CASSTSVNGYNEQFF; cdr3_nt: TGTGCCAGTTCCACTAGCGTCAACGGATACAATGAGCAGTTCTTC
clone_size: .; v_call: TRBV18; d_call: .; j_call: TRBJ1-1; cdr3_aa: CASSPGGENTEAFF; cdr3_nt: TGTGCCAGCTCCCCGGGGGGAGAGAACACTGAAGCTTTCTTT
clone_size: .; v_call: TRBV2; d_call: .; j_call: TRBJ1-1; cdr3_aa: CASSGEGGTEAFF; cdr3_nt: TGTGCCAGCAGTGGGGAGGGGGGTACTGAAGCTTTCTTT
clone_size: .; v_call: TRBV4-1; d_call: TRBD2; j_call: TRBJ2-7; cdr3_aa: CASSQDRSGISVGQYF; cdr3_nt: TGCGCCAGCAGCCAAGATCGTAGCGGGATTTCAGTTGGGCAGTACTTC
clone_size: few; v_call: TRBV19; d_call: TRBD1; j_call: TRBJ1-2; cdr3_aa: CASSPGQGGYGYTF; cdr3_nt: TGTGCCAGTAGTCCGGGACAGGGGGGCTATGGCTACACCTTC
clone_size: many; v_call: TRBV27; d_call: TRBD1; j_call: TRBJ1-6; cdr3_aa: CASGGTGISPLHF; cdr3_nt: TGTGCCAGCGGGGGGACAGGAATTTCACCCCTCCACTTT
clone_size: .; v_call: TRBV6-5; d_call: .; j_call: TRBJ1-4; cdr3_aa: CASSSRRGYNEKLFF; cdr3_nt: TGTGCCAGCAGTTCCCGTCGAGGGTATAATGAAAAACTGTTTTTT
clone_size: .; v_call: TRBV6-1; d_call: TRBD1; j_call: TRBJ1-1; cdr3_aa: CASSYDRGREVAFF; cdr3_nt: TGTGCCAGCAGTTATGACAGGGGAAGAGAGGTAGCTTTCTTT
clone_size: .; v_call: TRBV7-2; d_call: .; j_call: TRBJ2-3; cdr3_aa: CASSPLGWTSTDTQYF; cdr3_nt: TGTGCCAGCAGTCCTCTCGGGTGGACTAGCACAGATACGCAGTATTTT
clone_size: .; v_call: TRBV6-1; d_call: TRBD1; j_call: TRBJ2-5; cdr3_aa: CASRLTGGWETQYF; cdr3_nt: TGTGCCAGCAGGCTGACAGGGGGCTGGGAGACCCAGTACTTC
clone_size: .; v_call: TRBV7-2; d_call: TRBD1; j_call: TRBJ2-7; cdr3_aa: CASSFTGQGLYEQYF; cdr3_nt: TGTGCCAGCAGCTTTACGGGACAGGGACTCTACGAGCAGTACTTC
clone_size: few; v_call: TRBV7-9; d_call: TRBD1; j_call: TRBJ1-5; cdr3_aa: CASSLGTGAHQPQHF; cdr3_nt: TGTGCCAGCAGCCTCGGGACAGGCGCTCATCAGCCCCAGCATTTT
clone_size: .; v_call: TRBV28; d_call: .; j_call: TRBJ2-5; cdr3_aa: CASTGILRGRETQYF; cdr3_nt: TGTGCCAGCACCGGCATCCTCCGGGGGCGCGAGACCCAGTACTTC
clone_size: .; v_call: TRBV9; d_call: .; j_call: TRBJ1-6; cdr3_aa: CASSVEEGSPLHF; cdr3_nt: TGTGCCAGCAGCGTAGAAGAAGGTTCACCCCTCCACTTT
clone_size: .; v_call: TRBV5-6; d_call: .; j_call: TRBJ2-7; cdr3_aa: CASSLVSGLYEQYF; cdr3_nt: TGTGCCAGCAGCTTGGTTTCCGGTCTCTACGAGCAGTACTTC
clone_size: many; v_call: TRBV2; d_call: .; j_call: TRBJ2-3; cdr3_aa: CASSLGGTPDTQYF; cdr3_nt: TGTGCCAGCAGTCTAGGAGGGACCCCAGATACGCAGTATTTT
clone_size: few; v_call: TRBV7-2; d_call: .; j_call: TRBJ1-1; cdr3_aa: CASSLTTLLRDTEAFF; cdr3_nt: TGTGCCAGCAGCTTAACCACCTTGCTTCGGGACACTGAAGCTTTCTTT
clone_size: .; v_call: TRBV6-6; d_call: .; j_call: TRBJ1-3; cdr3_aa: CAAAPDFGNTIYF; cdr3_nt: TGTGCCGCAGCACCGGATTTCGGAAACACCATATATTTT
clone_size: .; v_call: TRBV7-2; d_call: .; j_call: TRBJ1-2; cdr3_aa: CASSSSGPYGYTF; cdr3_nt: TGTGCCAGCAGCTCTTCAGGCCCCTATGGCTACACCTTC
clone_size: few; v_call: TRBV28; d_call: TRBD1; j_call: TRBJ2-7; cdr3_aa: CASSDSGTGDYEQYF; cdr3_nt: TGTGCCAGCAGCGACTCCGGGACAGGGGACTACGAGCAGTACTTC
clone_size: once; v_call: TRBV6-6; d_call: .; j_call: TRBJ2-5; cdr3_aa: CASSNVQGGQETQYF; cdr3_nt: TGTGCCAGCAGCAACGTCCAGGGGGGACAAGAGACCCAGTACTTC
clone_size: .; v_call: TRBV5-1; d_call: .; j_call: TRBJ1-1; cdr3_aa: CASSLVKGSTEAFF; cdr3_nt: TGCGCCAGCAGCTTGGTCAAGGGGAGCACTGAAGCTTTCTTT
clone_size: .; v_call: TRBV7-2; d_call: .; j_call: TRBJ1-1; cdr3_aa: CASSLSGALGTEAFF; cdr3_nt: TGTGCCAGCAGCTTATCGGGGGCGCTGGGCACTGAAGCTTTCTTT
clone_size: few; v_call: TRBV7-9; d_call: .; j_call: TRBJ2-7; cdr3_aa: CASSFGTGGSYEQYF; cdr3_nt: TGTGCCAGCAGCTTCGGTACGGGCGGCTCCTACGAGCAGTACTTC
clone_size: .; v_call: TRBV10-3; d_call: .; j_call: TRBJ1-1; cdr3_aa: CAISEGQLEAFF; cdr3_nt: TGTGCCATCAGTGAGGGACAGCTAGAAGCTTTCTTT
clone_size: .; v_call: TRBV15; d_call: .; j_call: TRBJ1-3; cdr3_aa: CATSRDQATSGNTIYF; cdr3_nt: TGTGCCACCAGCAGAGATCAGGCGACCTCTGGAAACACCATATATTTT
clone_size: .; v_call: TRBV11-3; d_call: .; j_call: TRBJ2-2; cdr3_aa: CASSFGAGGPGELFF; cdr3_nt: TGTGCCAGCAGCTTCGGGGCAGGCGGGCCCGGGGAGCTGTTTTTT
clone_size: .; v_call: TRBV4-3; d_call: .; j_call: TRBJ2-7; cdr3_aa: CASSQPPRLYEQYF; cdr3_nt: TGCGCCAGCAGCCAACCTCCCCGGCTCTACGAGCAGTACTTC
clone_size: few; v_call: TRBV7-9; d_call: .; j_call: TRBJ2-3; cdr3_aa: CASSPRELDTQYF; cdr3_nt: TGTGCCAGCAGCCCCAGGGAGCTAGATACGCAGTATTTT
clone_size: .; v_call: TRBV5-1; d_call: .; j_call: TRBJ1-2; cdr3_aa: CASSLGRGDYGYTF; cdr3_nt: TGCGCCAGCAGCTTGGGGAGGGGCGACTATGGCTACACCTTC